A selection of T cell receptor beta chains follows, all from one sample in a study of vaccination and CD4 T cells after COVID-19. One entry per CDR3 protein, called by TCRdb with MiXCR from the PCR reads. The sample consists of about 14,000 distinct CDR3 sequences, about 35% of them appearing once. These receptors' antigens are unknown. Sequenced input: cultured CD4+ T cells from blood. These receptors originate from a human donor with COVID-19. Each CDR3 is given with its conserved first and last residue. The order of the fields is clone size, D gene, J gene, V gene, CDR3 DNA, CDR3 protein. D genes are given only for firm matches. Rows may omit the clone size; those that give it use once, few, many or a size class.

>few|.|TRBJ1-5|TRBV28
TGTGCCAGTGGGGGGGGGCAGGTAGGGCCCCAGCATTTT
CASGGGQVGPQHF
>few|.|TRBJ1-4|TRBV20-1
TGCAGTGCTAGAGCTTTCTCGGGGGGTGAAAAACTGTTTTTT
CSARAFSGGEKLFF
>few|.|TRBJ2-4|TRBV7-2
TGTGCCAGCAGCTTAACCCATGTGGGCACCAAAAACATTCAGTACTTC
CASSLTHVGTKNIQYF
>few|.|TRBJ1-2|TRBV21-1
TGTGCCAGCCTCGCGGTCTTGGCGGGGAACTATGGCTACACCTTC
CASLAVLAGNYGYTF
>.|TRBD2|TRBJ2-3|TRBV10-3
TGTGCCATCAGGGAAGTCAGCGGGGGTATAACAGATACGCAGTATTTT
CAIREVSGGITDTQYF
>few|.|TRBJ1-5|TRBV5-1
TGCGCCAGCAGCTTGGAGGGATATAGCAATCAGCCCCAGCATTTT
CASSLEGYSNQPQHF
>.|.|TRBJ1-4|TRBV19
TGTGCCAGTGGGGCAACGGGGCTGGGCGAAAAACTGTTTTTT
CASGATGLGEKLFF
>.|.|TRBJ2-1|TRBV7-2
TGTGCCAGCAGACAAAACCCGGCACCCTACAATGAGCAGTTCTTC
CASRQNPAPYNEQFF
>.|.|TRBJ2-5|TRBV7-7
TGTGCTAGCAGCCCCGTCGAAGAGACCCAGTACTTC
CASSPVEETQYF
>.|TRBD1|TRBJ1-5|TRBV6-1
TGTGCCAGCAGTGAAGCGCGAGGGGGCCAGCCCCAGCATTTT
CASSEARGGQPQHF
>.|TRBD2|TRBJ2-5|TRBV11-3
TGTGCCAGCAGCTTACTCCCTAGCGGACAAGAGACCCAGTACTTC
CASSLLPSGQETQYF
>few|.|TRBJ2-2|TRBV6-1
TGTGCCAGCAGCGATCTCCGGGGGAAGGGAACTGTCGGCGGGGAGCTGTTTTTT
CASSDLRGKGTVGGELFF
>.|.|TRBJ2-5|TRBV28
TGTGCCAGCAAAAGGGACTTCGAAGAGACCCAGTACTTC
CASKRDFEETQYF
>.|.|TRBJ1-2|TRBV14
TGTGCCAGCAGCCCGAGAGGCTACACCTTC
CASSPRGYTF
>medium-sized|TRBD1|TRBJ1-6|TRBV27
TGTGCCAGCAGACCCATACCGCAGGGGGTAGGTTTTAATTCACCCCTCCACTTT
CASRPIPQGVGFNSPLHF
>.|TRBD1|TRBJ1-1|TRBV11-1
TGTGCCAGCAGCCCGGACAGGGTAGGCACTGAAGCTTTCTTT
CASSPDRVGTEAFF
>.|TRBD1|TRBJ2-3|TRBV29-1
TGCAGCGTGGGACAGTCGAACACAGATACGCAGTATTTT
CSVGQSNTDTQYF
>.|TRBD1|TRBJ2-5|TRBV6-7
TGTGCCAGCAGTTACTCGCCGGAACGGGACAGGGGGCGAAGAGAGACCCAGTACTTC
CASSYSPERDRGRRETQYF
>.|TRBD1|TRBJ1-1|TRBV6-1
TGTGCCAGCAGCGAAACGACAGGGCGGGGAGCTTTCTTT
CASSETTGRGAFF
>few|.|TRBJ1-1|TRBV7-8
TGTGCCAGCAGCTTAGTGAATGAAGCTTTCTTT
CASSLVNEAFF
>few|TRBD1|TRBJ2-2|TRBV20-1
TGCAGTGCTAAGGAGACAGGGTACGGGGAGCTGTTTTTT
CSAKETGYGELFF
>few|.|TRBJ1-2|TRBV12-3/TRBV12-4
TGTGCCAGCAGGACCCCGGGGTCTAACTATGGCTACACCTTC
CASRTPGSNYGYTF
>.|.|TRBJ2-5|TRBV24-1
TGTGCCACCAGTTCTACCGACCGAGAGACCCAGTACTTC
CATSSTDRETQYF
>.|TRBD1|TRBJ2-1|TRBV4-2
TGTGCCAGCAGCCAACAAACCCGGGGACAGGGGGCAGTGGGTTCCTACAATGAGCAGTTCTTC
CASSQQTRGQGAVGSYNEQFF
>.|.|TRBJ1-1|TRBV4-1
TGCGCCAGCAGCCACGGAGACAGCGACCAATACACCATGAACACTGAAGCTTTCTTT
CASSHGDSDQYTMNTEAFF
>.|.|TRBJ2-2|TRBV20-1
TGCAGTGCTAGGCCCCCGGCTAACACCGGGGAGCTGTTTTTT
CSARPPANTGELFF
>.|.|TRBJ1-4|TRBV14
TGTGCCAGCAGCCGAGCAACTAATGAAAAACTGTTTTTT
CASSRATNEKLFF
>few|TRBD1|TRBJ1-3|TRBV27
TGTGCCAGCAGTTTAACAAGACAGGGGGCGCTTCTCTCTGGAAACACCATATATTTT
CASSLTRQGALLSGNTIYF
>medium-sized|.|TRBJ1-3|TRBV7-2
TGTGCCAGCAGCCCCGCCGCTCTGGCGTTCCGTGGAAACACCATATATTTT
CASSPAALAFRGNTIYF
>.|.|TRBJ1-5|TRBV27
TGTGCCAGCAGCTCAGGGGCAAACAGGGTCAATCAGCCCCAGCATTTT
CASSSGANRVNQPQHF
>.|.|TRBJ1-4|TRBV19
TGTGCCAGTAGTGCTCAGGGTGTCGGTAATGAAAAACTGTTTTTT
CASSAQGVGNEKLFF
>.|TRBD2|TRBJ2-7|TRBV25-1
TGTGCCAGCAGGGGGGGGTTCATGGCCTCCTACGAGCAGTACTTC
CASRGGFMASYEQYF
>few|TRBD1|TRBJ1-2|TRBV27
TGTGTGAGCTCCGGGACAGGGGGCTATGGCTACACCTTC
CVSSGTGGYGYTF
>few|.|TRBJ2-6|TRBV12-3/TRBV12-4
TGTGCCAGCAGTGACTCTGGGGCCAACGTCCTGACTTTC
CASSDSGANVLTF
>few|.|TRBJ2-7|TRBV20-1
TGCAGTGCTAGAGATCTCTACGAGCAGTACTTC
CSARDLYEQYF
>.|TRBD1|TRBJ1-4|TRBV30
TGTGCCTGGAGTACCCAGGGGGCGGGCGAAAAACTGTTTTTT
CAWSTQGAGEKLFF
>.|TRBD1|TRBJ2-4|TRBV29-1
TGCAGCGTTGTAGGTGGACAGGGGATCATTCAGTACTTC
CSVVGGQGIIQYF
>.|.|TRBJ2-5|TRBV7-2
TGTGCAGGATCGGGGATAAACTATCAAGAGACCCAGTACTTC
CAGSGINYQETQYF
>few|.|TRBJ2-7|TRBV20-1
TGCAGTGCTAGTGCGCACTACGAGCAGTACTTC
CSASAHYEQYF
>few|TRBD2|TRBJ2-3|TRBV7-2
TGTGCCAGCAGCATCCTAGCGGGCCAGTATTTT
CASSILAGQYF
>.|.|TRBJ1-3|TRBV15
TGTGCCACCAGCAGAGATCCCGGTCCCTCCGGAAACACCATATATTTT
CATSRDPGPSGNTIYF